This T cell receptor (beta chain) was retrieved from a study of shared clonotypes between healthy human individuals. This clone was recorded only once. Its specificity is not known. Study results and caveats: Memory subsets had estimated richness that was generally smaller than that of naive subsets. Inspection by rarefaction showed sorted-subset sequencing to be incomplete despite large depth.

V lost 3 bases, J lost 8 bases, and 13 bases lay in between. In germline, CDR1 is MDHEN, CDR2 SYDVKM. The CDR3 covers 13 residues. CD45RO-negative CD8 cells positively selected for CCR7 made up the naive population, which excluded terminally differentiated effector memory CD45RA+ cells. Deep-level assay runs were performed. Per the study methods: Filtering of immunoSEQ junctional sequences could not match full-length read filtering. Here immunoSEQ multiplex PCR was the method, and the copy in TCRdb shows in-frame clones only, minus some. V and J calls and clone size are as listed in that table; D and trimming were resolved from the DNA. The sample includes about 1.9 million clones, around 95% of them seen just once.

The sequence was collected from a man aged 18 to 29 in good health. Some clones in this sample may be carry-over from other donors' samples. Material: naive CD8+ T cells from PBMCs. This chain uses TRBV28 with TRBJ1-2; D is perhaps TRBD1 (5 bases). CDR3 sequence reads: CASSFLQGWGYTF. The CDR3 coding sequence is TGTGCCAGCAGTTTCCTCCAGGGTTGGGGCTACACCTTC.